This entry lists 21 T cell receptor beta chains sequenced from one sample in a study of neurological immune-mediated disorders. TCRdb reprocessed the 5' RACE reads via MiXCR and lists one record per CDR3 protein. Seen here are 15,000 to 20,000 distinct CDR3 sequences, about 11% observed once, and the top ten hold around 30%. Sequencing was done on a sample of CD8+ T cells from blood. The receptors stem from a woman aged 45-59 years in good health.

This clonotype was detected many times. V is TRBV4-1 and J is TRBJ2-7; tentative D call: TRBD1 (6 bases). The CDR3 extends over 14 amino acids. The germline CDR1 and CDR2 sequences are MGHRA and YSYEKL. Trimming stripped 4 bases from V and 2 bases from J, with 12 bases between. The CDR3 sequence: CASSLMDSTYEQYF. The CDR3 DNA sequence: TGCGCCAGCAGCCTAATGGACAGTACCTACGAGCAGTACTTC.

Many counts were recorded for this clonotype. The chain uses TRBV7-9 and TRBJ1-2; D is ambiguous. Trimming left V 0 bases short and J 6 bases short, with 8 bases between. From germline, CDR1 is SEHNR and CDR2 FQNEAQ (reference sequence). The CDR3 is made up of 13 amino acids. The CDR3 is CASSLAGSHGYTF. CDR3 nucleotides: TGTGCCAGCAGCTTAGCAGGGTCCCATGGCTACACCTTC.

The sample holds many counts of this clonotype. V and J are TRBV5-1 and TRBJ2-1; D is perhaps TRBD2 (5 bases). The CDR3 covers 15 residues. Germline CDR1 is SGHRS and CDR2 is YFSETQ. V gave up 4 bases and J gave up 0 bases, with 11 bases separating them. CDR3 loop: CASSADLASYNEQFF. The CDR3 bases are TGCGCCAGCAGCGCGGACTTAGCCTCCTACAATGAGCAGTTCTTC.

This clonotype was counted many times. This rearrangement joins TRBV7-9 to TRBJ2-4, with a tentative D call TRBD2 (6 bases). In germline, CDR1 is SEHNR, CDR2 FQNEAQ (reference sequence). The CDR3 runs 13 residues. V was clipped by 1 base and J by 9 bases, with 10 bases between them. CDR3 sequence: CASSLGGETIQYF. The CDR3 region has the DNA TGTGCCAGCAGCTTAGGCGGGGAGACCATTCAGTACTTC.

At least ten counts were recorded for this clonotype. The CDR3 loop reads CASSFRRGQGAYEQYF. For the CDR3, the DNA is TGTGCCAGCAGTTTCAGAAGAGGACAGGGGGCCTACGAGCAGTACTTC. V and J are TRBV28 and TRBJ2-7, with 10 bases matching TRBD1. From germline, CDR1 is MDHEN and CDR2 SYDVKM. The length of the CDR3 is 16 residues. V lost 3 bases, J lost 2 bases, and 7 bases stayed unmatched. The full variable domain, with the rest looked up from reference TRBV28 and TRBJ2-7, is DVKVTQSSRYLVKRTGEKVFLECVQDMDHENMFWYRQDPGLGLRLIYFSYDVKMKEKGDIPEGYSVSREKKERFSLILESASTNQTSMYLCASSFRRGQGAYEQYFGPGTRLTVT.

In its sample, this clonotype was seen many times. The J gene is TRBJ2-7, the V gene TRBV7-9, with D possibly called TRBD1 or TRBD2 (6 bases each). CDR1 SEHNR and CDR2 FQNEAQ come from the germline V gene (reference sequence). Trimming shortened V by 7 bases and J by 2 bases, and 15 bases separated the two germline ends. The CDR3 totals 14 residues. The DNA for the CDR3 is TGTGCCAGCACCGGGGGCAGCCACCCCTACGAGCAGTACTTC. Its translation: CASTGGSHPYEQYF.

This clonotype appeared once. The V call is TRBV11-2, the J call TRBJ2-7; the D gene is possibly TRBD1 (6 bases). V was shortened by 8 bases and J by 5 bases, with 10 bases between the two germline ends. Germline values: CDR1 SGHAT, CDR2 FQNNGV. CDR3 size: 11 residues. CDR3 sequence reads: CASHRVDEQYF. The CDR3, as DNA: TGTGCCAGCCACAGGGTGGACGAGCAGTACTTC.

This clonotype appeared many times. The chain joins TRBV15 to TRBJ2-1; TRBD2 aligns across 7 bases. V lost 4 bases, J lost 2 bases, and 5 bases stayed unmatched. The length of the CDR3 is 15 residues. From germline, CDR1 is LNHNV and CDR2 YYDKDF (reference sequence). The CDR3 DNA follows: TGTGCCACCAGCACTGCCCGGGGGGCCTACAATGAGCAGTTCTTC. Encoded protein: CATSTARGAYNEQFF.

The CDR3 loop reads CASSLAGSDTQYF. The CDR3 coding sequence is TGCGCCAGCAGCTTGGCCGGGTCAGATACGCAGTATTTT. The gene calls are TRBV5-1 and TRBJ2-3; D is unresolved. CDR1 is SGHRS and CDR2 is YFSETQ in the germline V gene. V shed 0 bases and J shed 4 bases, with 6 bases lying between them. The CDR3 totals 13 residues. Full variable domain (missing parts from reference TRBV5-1 and TRBJ2-3): KAGVTQTPRYLIKTRGQQVTLSCSPISGHRSVSWYQQTPGQGLQFLFEYFSETQRNKGNFPGRFSGRQFSNSRSEMNVSTLELGDSALYLCASSLAGSDTQYFGPGTRLTVL.

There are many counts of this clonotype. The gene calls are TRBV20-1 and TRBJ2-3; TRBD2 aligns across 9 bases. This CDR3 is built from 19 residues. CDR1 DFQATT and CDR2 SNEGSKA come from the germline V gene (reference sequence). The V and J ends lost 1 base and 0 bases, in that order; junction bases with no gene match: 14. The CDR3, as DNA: TGCAGTGCTAGAGGGGGGTCGATAGCGGGGGATATGAGCACAGATACGCAGTATTTT. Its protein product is CSARGGSIAGDMSTDTQYF.

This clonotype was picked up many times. The CDR3 sequence is CASTPDLSSYNEQFF. CDR3 in DNA: TGTGCCAGCACCCCCGATTTGAGCTCCTACAATGAGCAGTTCTTC. The chain couples TRBV6-5 to TRBJ2-1; D remains ambiguous. The length of the CDR3 is 15 residues. Germline CDR1 and CDR2: MNHEY and SVGAGI. The germline V and J ends were trimmed by 7 bases and 0 bases, with 13 bases remaining between them.

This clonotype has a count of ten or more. CDR3 sequence reads: CAISEGTSWSYEQYF. The DNA for the CDR3 is TGTGCCATCAGTGAGGGGACTAGCTGGTCCTACGAGCAGTACTTC. The chain recombines TRBV10-3 with TRBJ2-7; 9 bases are shared with TRBD2. The CDR3 covers 15 residues. CDR1 and CDR2 (germline): ENHRY, SYGVKD. With V trimmed by 2 bases and J by 1 base, 3 bases remained unmatched.

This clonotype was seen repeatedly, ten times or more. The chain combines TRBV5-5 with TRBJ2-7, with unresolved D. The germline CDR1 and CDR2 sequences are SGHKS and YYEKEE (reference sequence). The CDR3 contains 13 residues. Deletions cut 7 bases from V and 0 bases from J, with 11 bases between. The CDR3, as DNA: TGTGCCAGCTTTACAGCCTCCTCCTACGAGCAGTACTTC. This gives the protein CASFTASSYEQYF.

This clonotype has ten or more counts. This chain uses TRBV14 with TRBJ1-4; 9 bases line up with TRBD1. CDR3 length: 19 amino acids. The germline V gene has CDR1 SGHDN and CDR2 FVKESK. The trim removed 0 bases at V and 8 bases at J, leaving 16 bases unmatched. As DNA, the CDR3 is TGTGCCAGCAGCCAAGATCAGCGGGACAGGGTGATACGGTACGAAAAACTGTTTTTT. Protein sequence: CASSQDQRDRVIRYEKLFF.

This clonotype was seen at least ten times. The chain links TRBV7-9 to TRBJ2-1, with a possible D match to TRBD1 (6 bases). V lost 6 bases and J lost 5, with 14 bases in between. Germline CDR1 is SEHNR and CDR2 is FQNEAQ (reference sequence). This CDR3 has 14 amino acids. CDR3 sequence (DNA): TGTGCCAGCAGTTATACGACAGGTAACAATGAGCAGTTCTTC. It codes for CASSYTTGNNEQFF.

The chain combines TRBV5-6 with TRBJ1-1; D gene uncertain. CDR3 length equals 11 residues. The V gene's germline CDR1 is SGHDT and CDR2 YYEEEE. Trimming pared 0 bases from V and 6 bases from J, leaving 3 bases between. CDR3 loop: CASSLGPEAFF. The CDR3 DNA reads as TGTGCCAGCAGCTTGGGGCCTGAAGCTTTCTTT.

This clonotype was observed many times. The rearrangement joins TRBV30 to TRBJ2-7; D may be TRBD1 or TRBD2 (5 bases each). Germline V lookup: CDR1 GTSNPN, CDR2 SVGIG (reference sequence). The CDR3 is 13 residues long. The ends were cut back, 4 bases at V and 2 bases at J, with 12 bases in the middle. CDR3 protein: CAWTGRDAYEQYF. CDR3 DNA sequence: TGTGCCTGGACTGGCAGGGACGCCTACGAGCAGTACTTC.

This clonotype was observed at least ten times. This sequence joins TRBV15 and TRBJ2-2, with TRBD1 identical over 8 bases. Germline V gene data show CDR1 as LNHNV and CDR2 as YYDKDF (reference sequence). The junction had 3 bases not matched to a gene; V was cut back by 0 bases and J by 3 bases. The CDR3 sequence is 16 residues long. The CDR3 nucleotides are TGTGCCACCAGCAGAGATCGGGACAGGTACACCGGGGAGCTGTTTTTT. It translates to CATSRDRDRYTGELFF.

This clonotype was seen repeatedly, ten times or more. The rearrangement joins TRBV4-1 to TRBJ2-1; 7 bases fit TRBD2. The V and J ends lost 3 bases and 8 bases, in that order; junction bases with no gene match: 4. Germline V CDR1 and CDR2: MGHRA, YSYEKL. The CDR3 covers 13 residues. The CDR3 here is CASSQGGNDEQFF. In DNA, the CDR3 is TGCGCCAGCAGCCAGGGGGGGAACGATGAGCAGTTCTTC.

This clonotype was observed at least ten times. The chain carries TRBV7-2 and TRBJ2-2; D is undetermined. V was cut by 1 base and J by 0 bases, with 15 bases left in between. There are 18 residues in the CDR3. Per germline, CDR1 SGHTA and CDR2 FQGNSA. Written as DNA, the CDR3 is TGTGCCAGCAGCTTAGATTCATTTACGTACTCGAACACCGGGGAGCTGTTTTTT. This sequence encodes CASSLDSFTYSNTGELFF.

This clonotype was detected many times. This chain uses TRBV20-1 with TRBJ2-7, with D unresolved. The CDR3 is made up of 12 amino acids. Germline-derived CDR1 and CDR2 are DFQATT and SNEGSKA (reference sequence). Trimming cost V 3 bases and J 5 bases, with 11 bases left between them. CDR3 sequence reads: CSARESPHEQYF. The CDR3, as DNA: TGCAGTGCTAGGGAGTCGCCTCACGAGCAGTACTTC.